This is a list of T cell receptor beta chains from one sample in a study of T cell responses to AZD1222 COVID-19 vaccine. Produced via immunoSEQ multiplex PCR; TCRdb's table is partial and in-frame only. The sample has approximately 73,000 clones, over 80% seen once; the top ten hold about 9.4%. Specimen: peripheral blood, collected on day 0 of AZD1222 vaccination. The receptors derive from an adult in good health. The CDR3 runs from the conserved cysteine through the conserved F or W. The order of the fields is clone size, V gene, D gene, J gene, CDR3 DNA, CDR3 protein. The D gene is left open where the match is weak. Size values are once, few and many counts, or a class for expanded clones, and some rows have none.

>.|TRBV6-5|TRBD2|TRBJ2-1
TGTGCCAGCAGTTACTACGGCGGGGGGTCCCCCGGTGAGCAGTTCTTC
CASSYYGGGSPGEQFF
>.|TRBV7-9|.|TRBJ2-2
TGTGCCAGCAGCCAGGATGTGTACACCGGGGAGCTGTTTTTT
CASSQDVYTGELFF
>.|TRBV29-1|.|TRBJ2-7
TGCAGCGTCTCCCCCGGGTTCCCCTCCTACGAGCAGTACTTC
CSVSPGFPSYEQYF
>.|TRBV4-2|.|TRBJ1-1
TGTGCCAGCAGCCAGGCACCCGGGGGGGGGCGGAGCGGCACTGAAGCTTTCTTT
CASSQAPGGGRSGTEAFF
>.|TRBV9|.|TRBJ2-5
TGTGCCAGCAGCGTAGGACAGACCCAGTACTTC
CASSVGQTQYF
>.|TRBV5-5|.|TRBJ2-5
TGTGCCAGCACCGGGGGGCAGGCTCAAGAGACCCAGTACTTC
CASTGGQAQETQYF
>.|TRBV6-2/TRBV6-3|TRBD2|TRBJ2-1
TGTGCCAGCAGTTACGGGACTAGCGGGTACAATGAGCAGTTCTTC
CASSYGTSGYNEQFF
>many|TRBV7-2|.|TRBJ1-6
TGTGCCAGCAGCCCACACCAAAATTCACCCCTCCACTTT
CASSPHQNSPLHF
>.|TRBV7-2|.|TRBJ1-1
TGTGCCAGCAGCTTAGCGGCCGGATCTGAAGCTTTCTTT
CASSLAAGSEAFF
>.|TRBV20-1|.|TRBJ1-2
TGCAGTGCTAGAGATTTGGGCAGTTCAGCCTTC
CSARDLGSSAF
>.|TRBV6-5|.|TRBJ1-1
TGTGCCAGCAGCGGCGGGACTATGAACACTGAAGCTTTCTTT
CASSGGTMNTEAFF
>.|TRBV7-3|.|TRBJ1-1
TGTGCCAGCAGCCCAATGGGGGTAGCTGAAGCTTTCTTT
CASSPMGVAEAFF
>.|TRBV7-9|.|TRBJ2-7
TGTGCCAGCCGAGGCCGTACCTACGAGCAGTACTTC
CASRGRTYEQYF
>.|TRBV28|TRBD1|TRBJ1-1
TGTGCCAGTTTCCCTCCAGGGGGGGGATATATGAACACTGAAGCTTTCTTT
CASFPPGGGYMNTEAFF
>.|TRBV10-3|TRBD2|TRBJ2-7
TGTGCCATCACTCCTAGCGGGGGCTACGAGCAGTACTTC
CAITPSGGYEQYF
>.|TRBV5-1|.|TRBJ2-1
TGCGCCAGCAGCTTGTCGGGGGGCGATGAGCAGTTCTTC
CASSLSGGDEQFF
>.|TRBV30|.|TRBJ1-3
TGTGCCTGGAGGGTACAGGGAACGGGAAACACCATATATTTT
CAWRVQGTGNTIYF
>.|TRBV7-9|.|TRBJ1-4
TGTGCCAGCAGGGAGAGGGCGAATGAAAAACTGTTTTTT
CASRERANEKLFF
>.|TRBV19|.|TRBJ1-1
TGTGCCAGTAGTATAGATCGCCTGAGGGCGAACACTGAAGCTTTCTTT
CASSIDRLRANTEAFF
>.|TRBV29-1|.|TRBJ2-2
TGCAGCGTCGTTGGGACACTAAACACCGGGGAGCTGTTTTTT
CSVVGTLNTGELFF
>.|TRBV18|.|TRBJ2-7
TGTGCCAGCTCACCACGTCTCAGCGAGCAGTACTTC
CASSPRLSEQYF
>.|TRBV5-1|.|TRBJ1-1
TGCGCCAGCAGCAGCGGGAGTCTCGGTAACACTGAAGCTTTCTTT
CASSSGSLGNTEAFF
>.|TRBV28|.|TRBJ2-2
TGTGCCAGCAGTTTAGGGCTCCACAGGGAACGGACCGGGGAGCTGTTTTTT
CASSLGLHRERTGELFF
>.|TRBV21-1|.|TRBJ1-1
TGTGCCAGCAGCAATCTAAGGGTTTACACTGAAGCTTTCTTT
CASSNLRVYTEAFF
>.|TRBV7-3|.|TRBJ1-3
TGTGCCAGCAGCCCTAGCTCTGGAAACACCATATATTTT
CASSPSSGNTIYF
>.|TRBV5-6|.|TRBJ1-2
TGTGCCAGCAGCTTGGGAGGGAACGATGGCTACACCTTC
CASSLGGNDGYTF
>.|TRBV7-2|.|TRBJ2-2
TGTGCCAGCAGCCTTGCCGGGGAGCTGTTTTTT
CASSLAGELFF
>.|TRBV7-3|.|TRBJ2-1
TGTGCCAGCAGCTCCGGACTGTTCAATGAGCAGTTCTTC
CASSSGLFNEQFF
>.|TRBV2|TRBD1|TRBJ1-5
TGTGCCGGGGGGACAGACGACAATCAGCCCCAGCATTTT
CAGGTDDNQPQHF
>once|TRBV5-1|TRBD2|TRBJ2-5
TGCGCCAGCAGCTCTCTTTTAGCGGGGGTTAAGGAGACCCAGTACTTC
CASSSLLAGVKETQYF
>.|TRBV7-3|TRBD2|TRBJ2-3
TGTGCCAGCGGGAGCGGGGGGCCTGGAGATACGCAGTATTTT
CASGSGGPGDTQYF
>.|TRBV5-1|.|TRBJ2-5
TGCGCCAGCAGCGTCCACGGGACCCAAGAGACCCAGTACTTC
CASSVHGTQETQYF
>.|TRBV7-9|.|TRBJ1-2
TGTGCCAGCAGCTCTCAGGACCCCAGGATAAATGGCTACACCTTC
CASSSQDPRINGYTF
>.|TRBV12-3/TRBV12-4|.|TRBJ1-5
TGTGCCAGCAGTTTAGCGCTGGGCCCCCAGCATTTT
CASSLALGPQHF
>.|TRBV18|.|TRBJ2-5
TGTGCCAGCTCCCAACCGGAAGGGGGAGAGACCCAGTACTTC
CASSQPEGGETQYF
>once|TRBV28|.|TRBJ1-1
TGTGCCAGCAGAGGGATAAGGGGAAACACTGAAGCTTTCTTT
CASRGIRGNTEAFF
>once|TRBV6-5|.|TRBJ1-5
TGTGCCAGCAGTTACTCGGATCAGCCCCAGCATTTT
CASSYSDQPQHF
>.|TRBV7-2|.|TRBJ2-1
TGCGGACAGACGGGGTCCTACAATGAGCAGTTCTTC
CGQTGSYNEQFF
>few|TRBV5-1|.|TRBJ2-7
TGCGCCAGCAGCTTGGGCCAGGCGAACTACGAGCAGTACTTC
CASSLGQANYEQYF
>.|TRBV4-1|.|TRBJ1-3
TGCGCCAGCAGCCGAGAACTCGGAAACACCATATATTTT
CASSRELGNTIYF
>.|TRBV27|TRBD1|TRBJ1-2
TGTGCCAGCCGAAGCCTTTCTACAGGGGGATCCTATGGCTACACCTTC
CASRSLSTGGSYGYTF
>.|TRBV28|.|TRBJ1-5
TGTGCCAGCAGCCAAGGAGGGGGGAATCAGCCCCAGCATTTT
CASSQGGGNQPQHF
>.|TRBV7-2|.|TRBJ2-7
TGTGCCAGCAGCTTAGTTTCAGGGCTCCACGAGCAGTACTTC
CASSLVSGLHEQYF
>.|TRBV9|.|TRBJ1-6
TGTGCCAGCAGCGCCTCTCCCGGGACCCCCAGATATAATTCACCCCTCCACTTT
CASSASPGTPRYNSPLHF